This paragraph covers one TCR beta chain sequence. Antigen specificity is unknown. This specimen comes from a study of Ad26.COV2.S vaccination and SARS-CoV-2 variants. Study details: The authors gave Ad26.COV2.S intramuscularly, either once or twice 56 days apart.

Indicated treatment: some 19 received Ad26.COV2.S at low or high dose, single or two shots; about 5 received placebo; per-sample allocation not given. The samples date from day 63 after the first vaccine or placebo injection. A Boston adult aged 18-55 years was the donor. The protocol was immunoSEQ multiplex PCR, while the TCRdb copy is restricted to in-frame clones and leaves out a portion. Here the sample spans fewer than 500,000 clones, 89% being singletons. This CDR3 is 13 amino acids long. Deletions cut 7 bases from V and 0 bases from J, with 8 bases between. In germline, CDR1 is SGHTA, CDR2 FQGNSA. Study-level points and caveats: Spike-specific TCR breadth ran higher among vaccine recipients than placebo recipients. It was found that vaccine and placebo recipients had similar non-spike TCR breadth.

The starting material was peripheral blood, obtained in a trial of Ad26.COV2.S vaccine versus placebo. This receptor was obtained from a person aged 18 to 65 who received the Ad26.COV2.S COVID-19 vaccine or a placebo. This chain connects TRBV7-2 to TRBJ2-3; D not certain. CDR3: CASTRYSTDTQYF. Here the CDR3 DNA reads TGTGCCAGCACCCGATATAGCACAGATACGCAGTATTTT.